A single TCR beta chain is shown here with its context. This sample was taken from a study of blood T cell repertoires in COVID-19. Turning to the study itself: T cells, B-cell-depleted T cells, or PBMCs provided the cDNA or gDNA that served as material.

The CDR3 is 11 residues long. Germline lookup yields CDR1 MNHEY and CDR2 SVGAGI. V gave up 5 bases and J gave up 6 bases; unmatched junction bases: 1. Repertoires were generated with immunoSEQ multiplex PCR, while TCRdb's copy carries only in-frame clones and drops some. The sample includes about 130,000 clones, roughly 83% of them seen just once. This sequence joins TRBV6-5 and TRBJ2-7; 7 nucleotides agree with TRBD1. The clonotype originates from a human donor in a cohort sampled during active COVID-19. Material for sequencing was peripheral blood. The CDR3 spells CASSRDSEQYF. CDR3 in DNA: TGTGCCAGCAGTAGGGACAGCGAGCAGTACTTC.